This TCR beta chain was documented in a study of T cell responses to AZD1222 COVID-19 vaccine. Study-wide results and limits: Clonal diversity was possibly underestimated; the donors were predominantly white British and more often female.

A remark on this clone: Its antigen is as yet unknown.

TCRdb's copy holds only in-frame clones and misses some; the assay was immunoSEQ multiplex PCR. The sample consists of 82,000 or so clones, 90% of them appearing once. Trimming removed 2 bases from V and 4 bases from J, with 12 bases in between. CDR1 and CDR2 (germline): SEHNR, FQNEAQ (reference sequence). The CDR3 is 15 amino acids. This clonotype was sampled from an adult in good health. The V call is TRBV7-9, the J call TRBJ1-5; TRBD1 might be the D (5 bases). The specimen comprised peripheral blood, sampled on day 0 of AZD1222 vaccination. The CDR3 loop reads CASSLNSDRNQPQHF. CDR3 bases: TGTGCCAGCAGCTTAAACAGCGACAGAAATCAGCCCCAGCATTTT.